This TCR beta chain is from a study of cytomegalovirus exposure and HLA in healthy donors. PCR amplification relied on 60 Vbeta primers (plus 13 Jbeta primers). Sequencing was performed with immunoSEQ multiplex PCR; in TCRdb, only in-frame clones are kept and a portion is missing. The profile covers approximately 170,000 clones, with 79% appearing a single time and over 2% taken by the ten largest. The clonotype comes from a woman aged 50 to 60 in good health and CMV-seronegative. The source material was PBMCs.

Here the CDR3 reads CASLGQGPSHEQYF. The DNA of the CDR3 is TGTGCCAGCTTGGGACAGGGACCTTCGCACGAGCAGTACTTC. J is TRBJ2-5 and V is TRBV5-8; TRBD1 aligns across 9 bases. The J call may be mistaken, given a closer DNA end match to TRBJ2-7. Germline V CDR1 and CDR2: SGHTS, YDEGEE. This CDR3 has 14 residues.